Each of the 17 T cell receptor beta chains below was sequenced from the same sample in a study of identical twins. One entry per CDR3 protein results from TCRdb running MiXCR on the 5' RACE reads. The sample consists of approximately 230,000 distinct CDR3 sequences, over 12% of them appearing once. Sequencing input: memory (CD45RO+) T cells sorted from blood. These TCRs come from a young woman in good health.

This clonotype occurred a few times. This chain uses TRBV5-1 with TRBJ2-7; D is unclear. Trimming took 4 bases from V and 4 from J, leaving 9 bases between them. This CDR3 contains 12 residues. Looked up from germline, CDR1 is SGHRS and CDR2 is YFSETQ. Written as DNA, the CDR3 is TGCGCCAGCAGCAAGTCACAGTACGAGCAGTACTTC. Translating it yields CASSKSQYEQYF.

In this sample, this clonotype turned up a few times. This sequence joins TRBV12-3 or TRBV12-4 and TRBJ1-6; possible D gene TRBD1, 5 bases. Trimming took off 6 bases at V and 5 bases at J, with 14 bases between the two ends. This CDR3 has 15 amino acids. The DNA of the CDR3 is TGTGCCAGCAGAGGAAAGGGGAGTAATAATTCACCCCTCCACTTT. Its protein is CASRGKGSNNSPLHF.

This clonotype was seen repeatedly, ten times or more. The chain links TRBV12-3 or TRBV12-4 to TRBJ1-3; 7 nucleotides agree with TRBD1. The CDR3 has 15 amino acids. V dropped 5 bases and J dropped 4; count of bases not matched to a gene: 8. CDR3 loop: CASSPRQGTGNTIYF. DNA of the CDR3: TGTGCCAGCAGTCCTAGACAGGGAACGGGAAACACCATATATTTT.

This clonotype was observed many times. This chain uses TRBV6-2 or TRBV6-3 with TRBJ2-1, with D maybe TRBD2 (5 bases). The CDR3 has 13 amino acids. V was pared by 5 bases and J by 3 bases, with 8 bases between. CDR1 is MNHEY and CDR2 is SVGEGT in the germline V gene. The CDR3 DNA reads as TGTGCCAGCAGTGACCGGGACTACAATGAGCAGTTCTTC. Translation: CASSDRDYNEQFF.

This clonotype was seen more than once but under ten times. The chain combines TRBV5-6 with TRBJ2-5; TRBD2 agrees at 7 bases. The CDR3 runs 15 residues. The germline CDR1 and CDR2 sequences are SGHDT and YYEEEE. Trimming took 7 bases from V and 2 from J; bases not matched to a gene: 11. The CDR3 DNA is TGTGCCAGCTTTCTCCAGCGGGGTCCGCAAGAGACCCAGTACTTC. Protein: CASFLQRGPQETQYF.

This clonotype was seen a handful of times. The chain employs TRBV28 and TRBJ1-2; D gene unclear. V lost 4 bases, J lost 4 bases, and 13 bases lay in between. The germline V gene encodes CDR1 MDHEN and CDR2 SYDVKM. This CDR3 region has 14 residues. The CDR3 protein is CASSSGFQLYGYTF. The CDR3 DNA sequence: TGTGCCAGCAGTTCGGGGTTTCAGCTCTATGGCTACACCTTC.

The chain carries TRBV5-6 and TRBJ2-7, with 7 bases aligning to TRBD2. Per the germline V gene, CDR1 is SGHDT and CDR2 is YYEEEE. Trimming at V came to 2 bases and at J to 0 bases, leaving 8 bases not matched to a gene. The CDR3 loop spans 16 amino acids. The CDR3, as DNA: TGTGCCAGCAGCTTCCTTTTGGGAGGGGCCTCCTACGAGCAGTACTTC. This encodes CASSFLLGGASYEQYF.

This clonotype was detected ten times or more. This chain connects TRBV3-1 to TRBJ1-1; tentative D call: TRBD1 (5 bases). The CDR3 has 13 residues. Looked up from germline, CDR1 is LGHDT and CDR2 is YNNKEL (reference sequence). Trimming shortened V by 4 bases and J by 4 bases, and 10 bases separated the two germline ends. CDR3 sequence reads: CASSLRDPTEAFF. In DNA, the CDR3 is TGTGCCAGCAGCCTCAGGGATCCCACTGAAGCTTTCTTT. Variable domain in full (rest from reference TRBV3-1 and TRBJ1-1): DTAVSQTPKYLVTQMGNDKSIKCEQNLGHDTMYWYKQDSKKFLKIMFSYNNKELIINETVPNRFSPKSPDKAHLNLHINSLELGDSAVYFCASSLRDPTEAFFGQGTRLTVV.

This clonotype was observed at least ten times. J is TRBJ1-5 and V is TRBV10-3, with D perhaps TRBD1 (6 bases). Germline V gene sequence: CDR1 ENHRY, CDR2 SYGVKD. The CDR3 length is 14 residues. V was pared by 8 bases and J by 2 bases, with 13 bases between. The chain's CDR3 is CAIAPHRGNQPQHF. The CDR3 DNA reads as TGTGCCATCGCCCCACACAGGGGCAATCAGCCCCAGCATTTT.

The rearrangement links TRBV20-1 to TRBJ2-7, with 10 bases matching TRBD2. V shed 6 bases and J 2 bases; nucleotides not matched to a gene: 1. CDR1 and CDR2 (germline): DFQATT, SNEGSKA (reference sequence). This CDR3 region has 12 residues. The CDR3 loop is CSAGLAAYEQYF. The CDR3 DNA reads TGCAGTGCCGGACTAGCGGCCTACGAGCAGTACTTC.

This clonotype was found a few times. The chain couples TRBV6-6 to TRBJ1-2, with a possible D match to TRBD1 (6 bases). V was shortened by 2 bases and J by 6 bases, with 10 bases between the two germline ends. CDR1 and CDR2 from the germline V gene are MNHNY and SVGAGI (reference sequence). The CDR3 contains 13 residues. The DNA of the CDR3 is TGTGCCAGCAGTTACCAGGGGCAAAATGGCTACACCTTC. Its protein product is CASSYQGQNGYTF.

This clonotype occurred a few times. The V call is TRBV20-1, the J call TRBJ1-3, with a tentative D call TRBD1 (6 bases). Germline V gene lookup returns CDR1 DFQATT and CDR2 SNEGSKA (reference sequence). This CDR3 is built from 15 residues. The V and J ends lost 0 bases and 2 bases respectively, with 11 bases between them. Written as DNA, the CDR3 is TGCAGTGCTAGAGAGGGCAGGGGAGCTGGAAACACCATATATTTT. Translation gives CSAREGRGAGNTIYF.

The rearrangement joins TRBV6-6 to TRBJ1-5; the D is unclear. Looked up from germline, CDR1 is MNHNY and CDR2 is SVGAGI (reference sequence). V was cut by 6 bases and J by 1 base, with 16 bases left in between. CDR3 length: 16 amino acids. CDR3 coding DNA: TGTGCCAGCAGCCCCCGAGGGTTCGGGAGCAATCAGCCCCAGCATTTT. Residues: CASSPRGFGSNQPQHF.

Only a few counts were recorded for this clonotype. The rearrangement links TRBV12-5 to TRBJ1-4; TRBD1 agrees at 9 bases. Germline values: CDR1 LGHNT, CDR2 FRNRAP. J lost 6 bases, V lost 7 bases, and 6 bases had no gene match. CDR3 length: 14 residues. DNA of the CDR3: TGTGCTAGTGCCCCGGACAGGGGAGATGAAAAACTGTTTTTT. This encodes CASAPDRGDEKLFF.

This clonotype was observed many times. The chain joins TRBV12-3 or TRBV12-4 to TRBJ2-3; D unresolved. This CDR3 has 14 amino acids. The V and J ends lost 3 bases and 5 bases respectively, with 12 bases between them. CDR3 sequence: CASSLVGLGDTQYF. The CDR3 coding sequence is TGTGCCAGCAGTTTGGTAGGGTTAGGAGATACGCAGTATTTT.

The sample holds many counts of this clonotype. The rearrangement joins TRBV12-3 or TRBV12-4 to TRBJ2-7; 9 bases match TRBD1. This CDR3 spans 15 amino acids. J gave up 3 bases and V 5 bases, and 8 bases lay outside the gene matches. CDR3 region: CASSSWGQGNYEQYF. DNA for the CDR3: TGTGCCAGCAGTAGCTGGGGACAGGGAAACTACGAGCAGTACTTC.

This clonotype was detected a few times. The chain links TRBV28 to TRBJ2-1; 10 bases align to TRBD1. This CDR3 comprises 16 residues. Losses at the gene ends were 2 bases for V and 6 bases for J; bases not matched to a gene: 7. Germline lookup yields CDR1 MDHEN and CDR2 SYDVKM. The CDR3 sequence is CASSLARDRGSNEQFF. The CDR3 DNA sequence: TGTGCCAGCAGTTTAGCCCGGGACAGGGGATCCAATGAGCAGTTCTTC. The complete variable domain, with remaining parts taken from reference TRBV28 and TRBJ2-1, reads DVKVTQSSRYLVKRTGEKVFLECVQDMDHENMFWYRQDPGLGLRLIYFSYDVKMKEKGDIPEGYSVSREKKERFSLILESASTNQTSMYLCASSLARDRGSNEQFFGPGTRLTVL.